The rows below give T cell receptor beta chains drawn from one sample of a study of T cells in Graves' hyperthyroidism and ophthalmopathy. TCRdb used MiXCR to reprocess the multiplex PCR reads, holding one entry per CDR3 protein. The sample includes a few hundred thousand distinct CDR3 sequences, around a sixth seen only once; the top ten take about 30%. Sequencing was done on a sample of blood. The origin of the receptors is a woman between 18 and 30 years old with Graves' hyperthyroidism that later progressed to Graves' ophthalmopathy. The CDR3 runs from the conserved cysteine through the conserved F or W. The D gene is left open where the match is weak. Only some rows state a clone size, as once, few, many or a class for expanded clones.

CDR3nt: TGTGCCAGCAAGGAACGCAATGGAAACACCATATATTTT
CDR3aa: CASKERNGNTIYF
d_gene: -
j_gene: TRBJ1-3
v_gene: TRBV5-8
abundance: few

CDR3nt: TGTGCCACTGCCGGGACAGGGGTTAGCAATCAGCCCCAGCATTTT
CDR3aa: CATAGTGVSNQPQHF
d_gene: TRBD1
j_gene: TRBJ1-5
v_gene: TRBV2
abundance: many

CDR3nt: TGCGCCAGCAGCTTAGCGGGAGGTGCTGGGGCCAACGTCCTGACTTTC
CDR3aa: CASSLAGGAGANVLTF
d_gene: TRBD2
j_gene: TRBJ2-6
v_gene: TRBV5-1
abundance: many

CDR3nt: TGCGCCAGCAGCGTCCTCGGTGCGGACTATGGCTACACCTTC
CDR3aa: CASSVLGADYGYTF
d_gene: -
j_gene: TRBJ1-2
v_gene: TRBV5-1
abundance: many

CDR3nt: TGTGCCAGCAATTTGGGGGGGACAGGGAAATATGGCTACACCTTC
CDR3aa: CASNLGGTGKYGYTF
d_gene: TRBD1
j_gene: TRBJ1-2
v_gene: TRBV28
abundance: many

CDR3nt: TGTGCCAGCAGCCTGAGACTAGCGGGAGCCCAAGGGGATACGCAGTATTTT
CDR3aa: CASSLRLAGAQGDTQYF
d_gene: TRBD2
j_gene: TRBJ2-3
v_gene: TRBV9
abundance: many

CDR3nt: TGCAGTGCTAGAGCCTCGGCAGGGCGGAACACTGAAGCTTTCTTT
CDR3aa: CSARASAGRNTEAFF
d_gene: -
j_gene: TRBJ1-1
v_gene: TRBV20-1
abundance: many

CDR3nt: TGTGCCAGCAGTGCTACGAGGAGCCGGGACAGGGGGCGCGTTAGGTACGAGCAGTACTTC
CDR3aa: CASSATRSRDRGRVRYEQYF
d_gene: TRBD1
j_gene: TRBJ2-7
v_gene: TRBV12-3/TRBV12-4
abundance: -

CDR3nt: TGTGCCAGCAGTTACTCTTACGGGGCCAATGAGCAGTTCTTC
CDR3aa: CASSYSYGANEQFF
d_gene: -
j_gene: TRBJ2-1
v_gene: TRBV6-2/TRBV6-3
abundance: many

CDR3nt: TGTGCCAGCAGCCTCCTCGGGGGGGGGTCCTACGAGCAGTACTTC
CDR3aa: CASSLLGGGSYEQYF
d_gene: TRBD2
j_gene: TRBJ2-7
v_gene: TRBV3-1
abundance: many

CDR3nt: TGTGCCAGCAGTTACGACAGGGAGGGCACTGAAGCTTTCTTT
CDR3aa: CASSYDREGTEAFF
d_gene: TRBD1
j_gene: TRBJ1-1
v_gene: TRBV6-2/TRBV6-3
abundance: -

CDR3nt: TGTGCCAGCAGCCCAGGGTGGGGTGATCAGCCCCAGCATTTT
CDR3aa: CASSPGWGDQPQHF
d_gene: -
j_gene: TRBJ1-5
v_gene: TRBV7-9
abundance: many

CDR3nt: TGTGCCAGCAGACCCGGACACCGCGATAATTCACCCCTCCACTTT
CDR3aa: CASRPGHRDNSPLHF
d_gene: -
j_gene: TRBJ1-6
v_gene: TRBV3-1
abundance: many

CDR3nt: TGTGCCAGTAGCAGGGGCAGGGGGCAGGGCAATCAGCCCCAGCATTTT
CDR3aa: CASSRGRGQGNQPQHF
d_gene: TRBD1
j_gene: TRBJ1-5
v_gene: TRBV19
abundance: few

CDR3nt: TGTGCCAGCAGTGAAGCGCGGGGGGACACAATCGGGAATGAGCAGTTCTTC
CDR3aa: CASSEARGDTIGNEQFF
d_gene: TRBD2
j_gene: TRBJ2-1
v_gene: TRBV2
abundance: many

CDR3nt: TGTGCCAGCAGCCCCAGACTAGCGGGGTCGGGCGAGCAGTACTTC
CDR3aa: CASSPRLAGSGEQYF
d_gene: TRBD2
j_gene: TRBJ2-7
v_gene: TRBV7-3
abundance: many

CDR3nt: TGTGCCAGCAGTTTATTGGGCAGGGGGCGCGTAATGGGCAATCAGCCCCAGCATTTT
CDR3aa: CASSLLGRGRVMGNQPQHF
d_gene: TRBD1
j_gene: TRBJ1-5
v_gene: TRBV28
abundance: many

CDR3nt: TGTGCCAGCAGCTTAGGGGGGGGGGACTACGAGCAGTACTTC
CDR3aa: CASSLGGGDYEQYF
d_gene: TRBD2
j_gene: TRBJ2-7
v_gene: TRBV13
abundance: many

CDR3nt: TGTGCCAGCAGCCAAGGGATCGCTGGGCGGGCCTACGAGCAGTACTTC
CDR3aa: CASSQGIAGRAYEQYF
d_gene: -
j_gene: TRBJ2-7
v_gene: TRBV3-1
abundance: many

CDR3nt: TGTGCCAGCAGCTTCGCAGTGGCCCACACTGAAGCTTTCTTT
CDR3aa: CASSFAVAHTEAFF
d_gene: -
j_gene: TRBJ1-1
v_gene: TRBV7-9
abundance: few

CDR3nt: TGTGCCAGCAGCGTAGACACAGACTACGAGCAGTACTTC
CDR3aa: CASSVDTDYEQYF
d_gene: -
j_gene: TRBJ2-7
v_gene: TRBV9
abundance: -

CDR3nt: TGCAGTGCTAGACTAGCGGACAATGAGCAGTTCTTC
CDR3aa: CSARLADNEQFF
d_gene: TRBD2
j_gene: TRBJ2-1
v_gene: TRBV20-1
abundance: many

CDR3nt: TGTGCCAGCAGTCCATACAGGGGGGGGGCCAACGTCCTGACTTTC
CDR3aa: CASSPYRGGANVLTF
d_gene: TRBD1
j_gene: TRBJ2-6
v_gene: TRBV2
abundance: many

CDR3nt: TGTGCCAGCAGTTTGGGAGGGGGCGCCGAGGGCTACACCTTC
CDR3aa: CASSLGGGAEGYTF
d_gene: TRBD1
j_gene: TRBJ1-2
v_gene: TRBV12-3/TRBV12-4
abundance: many